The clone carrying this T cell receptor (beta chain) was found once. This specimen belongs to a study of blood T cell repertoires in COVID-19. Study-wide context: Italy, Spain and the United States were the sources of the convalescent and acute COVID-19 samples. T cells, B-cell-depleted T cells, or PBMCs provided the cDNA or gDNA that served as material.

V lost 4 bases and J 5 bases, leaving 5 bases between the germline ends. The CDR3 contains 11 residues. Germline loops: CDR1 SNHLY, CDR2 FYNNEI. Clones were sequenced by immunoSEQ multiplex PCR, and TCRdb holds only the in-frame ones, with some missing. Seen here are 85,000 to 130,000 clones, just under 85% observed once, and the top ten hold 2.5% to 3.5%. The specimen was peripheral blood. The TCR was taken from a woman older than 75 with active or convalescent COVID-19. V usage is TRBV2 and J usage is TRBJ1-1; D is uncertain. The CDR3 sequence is CASSAGTEAFF. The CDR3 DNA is TGTGCCAGCAGTGCCGGGACTGAAGCTTTCTTT.